The text below deals with one T cell receptor beta chain. This sample stems from a study of T cells in Graves' hyperthyroidism and ophthalmopathy. TCR beta CDR3 regions were amplified from RNA transcripts. HTBI primers were employed in a first-round RT-PCR of the TCR CDR3. TCRdb reprocessed the multiplex PCR reads via MiXCR and lists one record per CDR3 protein. The repertoire holds about 660,000 distinct CDR3 sequences, just under 45% seen once, with less than 9.5% in the top ten. This CDR3 is 12 amino acids long. CDR1 KGHDR and CDR2 SFDVKD come from the germline V gene. V lost 3 bases to trimming and J lost 10 bases; unmatched junction nucleotides: 1.

Sequenced material: peripheral blood or thyroid tissue (not recorded which). The sequence came from an adult man with Graves' disease, either hyperthyroidism or ophthalmopathy (not recorded which). The chain combines TRBV24-1 with TRBJ2-5, with 10 bases aligning to TRBD1. DNA of the CDR3: TGTGCCACCAGTGATGGGACAGGGGTCCAGTACTTC. Translation: CATSDGTGVQYF.